These 7 T cell receptor beta chains share one sample of origin, sequenced in a study of blood T cell repertoires in COVID-19. Profiling relied on immunoSEQ multiplex PCR, and the TCRdb table lists in-frame clones only, not all of them. In the table there are roughly 180,000 clones, over 70% of which are singletons. The sequenced sample consisted of PBMCs or T cells enriched from blood (not recorded which). The receptors come from an older woman who had recovered from COVID-19.

In this sample, this clone turned up a few times. The chain has TRBV5-1 and TRBJ1-6, with a weak D call TRBD1 (6 bases). The CDR3 has 15 residues. V was shortened by 6 bases and J by 7 bases, with 17 bases between the two germline ends. From germline, CDR1 is SGHRS and CDR2 YFSETQ. The chain's CDR3 is CASTRGARENSPLHF. The DNA of the CDR3 is TGCGCCAGCACCCGGGGGGCCAGGGAAAATTCACCCCTCCACTTT. The full variable domain, with the rest looked up from reference TRBV5-1 and TRBJ1-6, is KAGVTQTPRYLIKTRGQQVTLSCSPISGHRSVSWYQQTPGQGLQFLFEYFSETQRNKGNFPGRFSGRQFSNSRSEMNVSTLELGDSALYLCASTRGARENSPLHFGNGTRLTVT.

V usage is TRBV7-2 and J usage is TRBJ1-2; a possible D gene is TRBD1 (6 bases). CDR3 length equals 15 residues. Trimming stripped 2 bases from V and 4 bases from J, with 14 bases between. The V gene's germline CDR1 is SGHTA and CDR2 FQGNSA. The CDR3 DNA is TGTGCCAGCAGCTTATCCTGGGGGGGCTCCTATGGCTACACCTTC. Translating gives CASSLSWGGSYGYTF.

This chain joins TRBV5-1 and TRBJ1-6; perhaps TRBD1 as D (6 bases). V lost 3 bases and J 5 bases, leaving 12 bases between the germline ends. Germline V gene data show CDR1 as SGHRS and CDR2 as YFSETQ. CDR3 length: 15 residues. The CDR3 reads CASSSSGVNNSPLHF. Written as DNA, the CDR3 is TGCGCCAGCAGCTCTTCAGGGGTTAATAATTCACCCCTCCACTTT.

This chain links TRBV3-1 (or the pseudogene TRBV3-2) with TRBJ2-1; TRBD2 matches at 7 bases. Losses at the gene ends were 6 bases for V and 6 bases for J; bases not matched to a gene: 8. Per germline, CDR1 LGHDT and CDR2 YNNKEL (reference sequence). The CDR3 extends over 14 amino acids. The DNA of the CDR3 is TGTGCCAGCAGAGGGAGGGCTCTTATCAATGAGCAGTTCTTC. The encoded protein is CASRGRALINEQFF.

This clone has a single count. The rearrangement links TRBV6-6 to TRBJ2-4; D might be TRBD2 (5 bases). The V end lost 8 bases, the J end lost 8 bases, and 16 bases lay between the germline ends. Per germline, CDR1 MNHNY and CDR2 SVGAGI (reference sequence). This CDR3 spans 13 amino acids. The CDR3 region is CASQMEAGDIQYF. The CDR3, as DNA: TGTGCCAGCCAGATGGAGGCCGGTGACATTCAGTACTTC.

The chain uses TRBV6-5 and TRBJ2-7; D perhaps matches TRBD2 (7 bases). Between the trimmed V and J ends, which lost 4 bases and 4 bases, there was a span of 11 bases. The CDR3 spans 13 residues. The germline gives CDR1 MNHEY, CDR2 SVGAGI. In nucleotides, the CDR3 is TGTGCCAGCAGTTCGGGGGGCAGGTACGAGCAGTACTTC. Its protein product is CASSSGGRYEQYF.

This chain links TRBV5-4 with TRBJ1-6, with 8 bases lining up with TRBD1. The CDR3 has 14 residues. The J segment lost 6 bases and the V segment lost 4 bases, leaving 3 bases of the junction unmatched. Per germline, CDR1 SGHNT and CDR2 YYREEE (reference sequence). The CDR3 loop is CASSVDRGNSPLHF. CDR3 in DNA: TGTGCCAGCAGCGTCGACAGGGGTAATTCACCCCTCCACTTT.